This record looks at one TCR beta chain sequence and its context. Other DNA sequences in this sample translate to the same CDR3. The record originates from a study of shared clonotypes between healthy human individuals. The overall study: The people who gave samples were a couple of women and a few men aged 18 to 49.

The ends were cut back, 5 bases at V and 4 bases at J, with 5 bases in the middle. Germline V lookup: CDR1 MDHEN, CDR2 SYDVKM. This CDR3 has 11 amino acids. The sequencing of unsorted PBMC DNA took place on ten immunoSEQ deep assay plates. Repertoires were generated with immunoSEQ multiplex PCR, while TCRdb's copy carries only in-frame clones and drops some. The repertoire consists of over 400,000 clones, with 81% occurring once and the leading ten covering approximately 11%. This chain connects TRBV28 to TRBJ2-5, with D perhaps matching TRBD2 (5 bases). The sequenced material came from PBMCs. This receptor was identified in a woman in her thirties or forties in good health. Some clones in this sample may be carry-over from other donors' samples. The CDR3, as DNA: TGTGCCAGCAGTCTAGCAGAGACCCAGTACTTC. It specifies CASSLAETQYF.